The 6 T cell receptor beta chains in this list originate from one sample, sequenced in a study of blood T cell repertoires in COVID-19. TCRdb keeps only in-frame clones here, not all; method: immunoSEQ multiplex PCR. Among under 200,000 clones listed, 65% to 85% were seen once. Sequenced: peripheral blood. All receptors come from a woman in her sixties or seventies with acute or convalescent COVID-19.

The chain recombines TRBV30 with TRBJ1-5; TRBD1 is a possible D gene (5 bases). Deletions cut 5 bases from V and 4 bases from J, with 15 bases between. The CDR3 contains 14 residues. CDR1 and CDR2 (germline): GTSNPN, SVGIG (reference sequence). CDR3 nucleotide sequence: TGTGCCTGGGACAATATTCAGGGAAATCAGCCCCAGCATTTT. Translating it yields CAWDNIQGNQPQHF. Supplemented by reference TRBV30 and TRBJ1-5, the full variable domain reads SQTIHQWPATLVQPVGSPLSLECTVEGTSNPNLYWYRQAAGRGLQLLFYSVGIGQISSEVPQNLSASRPQDRQFILSSKKLLLSDSGFYLCAWDNIQGNQPQHFGDGTRLSIL.

V is TRBV16 and J is TRBJ2-3, with 8 bases fitting TRBD1. Germline CDR1 reads KGHSY; CDR2 reads FQNENV. The CDR3 is made up of 19 amino acids. V dropped 3 bases and J dropped 7; count of bases not matched to a gene: 21. In DNA, the CDR3 is TGTGCCAGCAGCCAGGATTCAGGGGGCGCACACCCAATCGCGAATACGCAGTATTTT. Its protein product is CASSQDSGGAHPIANTQYF. The variable domain in full, with the rest retrieved from reference TRBV16 and TRBJ2-3, is GEEVAQTPKHLVRGEGQKAKLYCAPIKGHSYVFWYQQVLKNEFKFLISFQNENVFDETGMPKERFSAKCLPNSPCSLEIQATKLEDSAVYFCASSQDSGGAHPIANTQYFGPGTRLTVL.

This clone was recorded once. The chain employs TRBV6-6 and TRBJ2-1; 8 bases are shared with TRBD1. Germline V gene lookup returns CDR1 MNHNY and CDR2 SVGAGI (reference sequence). This CDR3 region has 16 residues. The V gene end was trimmed by 2 bases and the J gene end by 2 bases; junction bases not matched to a gene: 5. CDR3 amino acids: CASSYPRTGPYNEQFF. DNA of the CDR3: TGTGCCAGCAGTTACCCTAGGACAGGGCCCTACAATGAGCAGTTCTTC.

This chain joins TRBV14 and TRBJ2-3; D gene unclear. The V end was cut by 0 bases, the J end by 4 bases, with 8 bases between. CDR1 and CDR2 (germline): SGHDN, FVKESK. The CDR3 runs to 14 residues. CDR3 nucleotide sequence: TGTGCCAGCAGCCAAGATCTGGCAGCAGATACGCAGTATTTT. Translated, it gives CASSQDLAADTQYF.

The chain carries TRBV5-5 and TRBJ1-1; D ambiguous. V was clipped by 1 base and J by 4 bases, with 11 bases between them. CDR3 length: 14 residues. Germline CDR1 is SGHKS and CDR2 is YYEKEE (reference sequence). CDR3 sequence (DNA): TGTGCCAGCAGCTTGTTGACGGGTTCCACTGAAGCTTTCTTT. This translates into CASSLLTGSTEAFF.

This clone was counted between two and nine times. J is TRBJ1-1 and V is TRBV18; 7 bases line up with TRBD1. The trim removed 5 bases at V and 0 bases at J, leaving 9 bases unmatched. This CDR3 spans 16 amino acids. Germline lookup yields CDR1 KGHSH and CDR2 LQKENI. The CDR3 loop is CASSAEGQRMNTEAFF. The CDR3 DNA sequence: TGTGCCAGCTCAGCTGAGGGACAGAGGATGAACACTGAAGCTTTCTTT.